This entry lists 21 T cell receptor beta chains sequenced from one sample in a study of shared clonotypes between healthy human individuals. Measured with immunoSEQ multiplex PCR; TCRdb has only the in-frame clones, and not every one. The table records 2 million to 2.5 million clones, just over 90% of them present only once. The material sequenced was naive CD4+ T cells from PBMCs. Subset here: CD45RA+ positively selected. These receptors all stem from a young man in good health. Some clones in this sample may be carry-over from other donors' samples.

V is TRBV5-1 and J is TRBJ2-5; 8 bases match TRBD2. Unmatched junction bases numbered 8, after V lost 1 base and J lost 3 bases. The CDR3 runs 16 residues. From germline, CDR1 is SGHRS and CDR2 YFSETQ. CDR3 nucleotides: TGCGCCAGCAGCTTGATGCCAGCGGGAGACGAAGAGACCCAGTACTTC. This encodes CASSLMPAGDEETQYF.

The chain recombines TRBV6-5 with TRBJ2-3; no firm D call. V dropped 2 bases and J dropped 2 bases, with 8 bases sitting between them. CDR1 and CDR2 from the germline V gene are MNHEY and SVGAGI. The CDR3 spans 14 residues. CDR3 region: CASSYDGTTDTQYF. The DNA of the CDR3 is TGTGCCAGCAGTTACGACGGCACCACAGATACGCAGTATTTT.

This clone was seen a single time. This chain links TRBV6-5 with TRBJ1-6; D remains unclear. Trimming removed 4 bases at V and 10 bases at J, with 20 bases between. The CDR3 runs 16 residues. Germline loops: CDR1 MNHEY, CDR2 SVGAGI. CDR3 DNA: TGTGCCAGCAGTTCCTCCCCGCGCCCCGTGGAATCACCCCTCCACTTT. This translates into CASSSSPRPVESPLHF.

J is TRBJ2-3 and V is TRBV4-1, with D possibly matching TRBD1 (6 bases). The CDR3 sequence is 17 residues long. Deletions cut 1 base from V and 4 bases from J, with 18 bases between. Germline lookup yields CDR1 MGHRA and CDR2 YSYEKL. CDR3 sequence: CASSQGAAGARADTQYF. The CDR3 coding sequence is TGCGCCAGCAGCCAAGGGGCGGCAGGGGCCAGGGCAGATACGCAGTATTTT.

The J gene is TRBJ2-1, the V gene TRBV19, with no clear D. The CDR3 has 14 amino acids. Germline loops: CDR1 LNHDA, CDR2 SQIVND (reference sequence). Trimming removed 3 bases at V and 5 bases at J, with 11 bases between. CDR3: CASSIRFQNNEQFF. The CDR3 region has the DNA TGTGCCAGTAGTATCCGTTTCCAGAACAATGAGCAGTTCTTC.

This clone was seen once. The same CDR3 is also encoded by other DNA sequences in this sample. The chain links TRBV18 to TRBJ2-7, with 8 bases aligning to TRBD1. V shed 3 bases and J 2 bases; nucleotides not matched to a gene: 3. The CDR3 has 14 amino acids. The V gene's germline CDR1 is KGHSH and CDR2 LQKENI. The CDR3 nucleotides are TGTGCCAGCTCACCCGGGACAGGCGCCTACGAGCAGTACTTC. Amino acids: CASSPGTGAYEQYF.

This chain joins TRBV7-3 and TRBJ1-1, with D hard to call. Trimming removed 4 bases at V and 0 bases at J, with 6 bases between. The CDR3 consists of 13 residues. CDR1 is SGHTA and CDR2 is FQGTGA in the germline V gene. CDR3 in amino acids: CASSSHMNTEAFF. The CDR3 region has the DNA TGTGCCAGCAGCTCCCATATGAACACTGAAGCTTTCTTT.

The DNA of the CDR3 is TGTGCCAGTCTCGAACAGGGACCCGGGGAGCTGTTTTTT. Translated, it gives CASLEQGPGELFF. V gene TRBV7-9 combines with J gene TRBJ2-2, with TRBD1 as a possible D gene (6 bases). V lost 9 bases to trimming and J lost 6 bases, with 14 bases between them. The CDR3 is 13 residues long. CDR1 and CDR2 from the germline V gene are SEHNR and FQNEAQ (reference sequence).

This clone is a singleton in its sample. The J gene is TRBJ1-4, the V gene TRBV29-1, with a weak D call TRBD1 (5 bases). Trimming shortened V by 7 bases and J by 7 bases, and 13 bases separated the two germline ends. The CDR3 spans 12 residues. Germline loops: CDR1 SQVTM, CDR2 ANQGSEA. CDR3 sequence (DNA): TGCAGCGCCCAGGGTGGCAGTGAAAAACTGTTTTTT. Translated: CSAQGGSEKLFF.

The chain joins TRBV6-4 to TRBJ2-6, with unresolved D. In germline, CDR1 is MRHNA, CDR2 SNTAGT. The CDR3 has 16 amino acids. V shed 5 bases and J shed 0 bases, with 11 bases lying between them. CDR3 sequence: CASSMDLTSGANVLTF. DNA of the CDR3: TGTGCCAGCAGTATGGACCTAACCTCTGGGGCCAACGTCCTGACTTTC.

CDR3 in DNA: TGTGCCAGCCCGCCTAGTCCGGGTCGATACAATGAGCAGTTCTTC. It encodes CASPPSPGRYNEQFF. The chain is built from TRBV28 and TRBJ2-1; D is unclear. V was trimmed by 8 bases and J by 4 bases, leaving 18 bases between them. Germline CDR1 and CDR2: MDHEN and SYDVKM. The CDR3 has 15 residues. The variable domain in full, with the rest retrieved from reference TRBV28 and TRBJ2-1, is DVKVTQSSRYLVKRTGEKVFLECVQDMDHENMFWYRQDPGLGLRLIYFSYDVKMKEKGDIPEGYSVSREKKERFSLILESASTNQTSMYLCASPPSPGRYNEQFFGPGTRLTVL.

V and J are TRBV5-1 and TRBJ1-1; D might be TRBD1 (6 bases). The CDR3 contains 16 residues. Germline CDR1 reads SGHRS; CDR2 reads YFSETQ. Deletions cut 2 bases from V and 2 bases from J, with 16 bases between. The CDR3 DNA sequence: TGCGCCAGCAGCTTCCGGACAGCCGGGGGAAACACTGAAGCTTTCTTT. This translates into CASSFRTAGGNTEAFF.

The V gene is TRBV20-1, the J gene TRBJ1-2, with D unclear. Germline CDR1 and CDR2: DFQATT and SNEGSKA (reference sequence). The CDR3 loop spans 11 amino acids. The V and J ends lost 7 bases and 0 bases respectively, with 6 bases between them. CDR3 sequence (DNA): TGCAGTGTGGCAGCTAACTATGGCTACACCTTC. Protein product: CSVAANYGYTF.

The CDR3 sequence: CASRRRTGQPQHF. In nucleotides, the CDR3 is TGTGCCAGCAGGCGCCGGACAGGCCAGCCCCAGCATTTT. The J gene is TRBJ1-5, the V gene TRBV2, with 7 positions matching TRBD1. The CDR3 is 13 amino acids. J was trimmed by 7 bases and V by 6 bases; bases with no gene match: 6. CDR1 is SNHLY, CDR2 FYNNEI, per germline.

The table lists this clone with a count of one. Other DNA sequences in this specimen translate into the identical CDR3. The chain uses TRBV6-1 and TRBJ1-1; weak D call: TRBD1 (5 bases). V gave up 6 bases and J gave up 0 bases, with 8 bases separating them. This CDR3 is 13 amino acids long. Germline V gene lookup returns CDR1 MNHNS and CDR2 SASEGT. In DNA, the CDR3 is TGTGCCAGCAGAACAGGCATGAACACTGAAGCTTTCTTT. As protein: CASRTGMNTEAFF.

V and J are TRBV5-3 and TRBJ1-4, with a possible D match to TRBD1 (5 bases). TRBV5-3 belongs to the ORF category, with a function that is uncertain. Deletions cut 1 base from V and 0 bases from J, with 16 bases between. The CDR3 runs to 18 residues. CDR3 DNA sequence: TGTGCCAGAAGCTTGCCCGCCAGGGAAGCATCAACTAATGAAAAACTGTTTTTT. This encodes CARSLPAREASTNEKLFF.

The chain employs TRBV28 and TRBJ2-7, with 7 nucleotides matching TRBD1. With 10 bases clipped from V and 3 bases from J, the junction kept 6 bases outside the gene matches. This CDR3 has 12 amino acids. Germline CDR1 and CDR2: MDHEN and SYDVKM. The DNA of the CDR3 is TGTGCCACCTCAGACAGGGACTACGAGCAGTACTTC. Translation gives CATSDRDYEQYF.

V and J are TRBV28 and TRBJ1-4; maybe TRBD1 (6 bases). The V end was cut by 8 bases, the J end by 6 bases, with 13 bases between. The CDR3 loop spans 13 amino acids. Germline CDR1 is MDHEN and CDR2 is SYDVKM. The CDR3 reads CASCRTVDEKLFF. CDR3 sequence (DNA): TGTGCCAGCTGTAGGACAGTGGATGAAAAACTGTTTTTT.

The rearrangement uses TRBV28 and TRBJ2-3; no clear D. Looked up from germline, CDR1 is MDHEN and CDR2 is SYDVKM. Between the trimmed V and J ends, which lost 6 bases and 4 bases, there was a span of 17 bases. The CDR3 has 15 residues. The CDR3 is CASSPLVISPDTQYF. The DNA for the CDR3 is TGTGCCAGCAGCCCTCTAGTGATAAGTCCAGATACGCAGTATTTT.

This clone was found once. V usage is TRBV28 and J usage is TRBJ1-2; D call uncertain. The CDR3 contains 11 residues. Germline CDR1 is MDHEN and CDR2 is SYDVKM. Between the trimmed V and J ends, which lost 4 bases and 7 bases, there was a span of 7 bases. The CDR3: CASSSRLGYTF. CDR3 bases: TGTGCCAGCAGTTCAAGACTTGGCTACACCTTC.

The chain combines TRBV19 with TRBJ2-5; D possibly matches TRBD1 or TRBD2 (5 bases each). V lost 6 bases and J lost 0, with 8 bases in between. There are 13 residues in the CDR3. From germline, CDR1 is LNHDA and CDR2 SQIVND (reference sequence). CDR3 loop: CASSWGYQETQYF. For the CDR3, the DNA is TGTGCCAGTAGCTGGGGGTACCAAGAGACCCAGTACTTC.